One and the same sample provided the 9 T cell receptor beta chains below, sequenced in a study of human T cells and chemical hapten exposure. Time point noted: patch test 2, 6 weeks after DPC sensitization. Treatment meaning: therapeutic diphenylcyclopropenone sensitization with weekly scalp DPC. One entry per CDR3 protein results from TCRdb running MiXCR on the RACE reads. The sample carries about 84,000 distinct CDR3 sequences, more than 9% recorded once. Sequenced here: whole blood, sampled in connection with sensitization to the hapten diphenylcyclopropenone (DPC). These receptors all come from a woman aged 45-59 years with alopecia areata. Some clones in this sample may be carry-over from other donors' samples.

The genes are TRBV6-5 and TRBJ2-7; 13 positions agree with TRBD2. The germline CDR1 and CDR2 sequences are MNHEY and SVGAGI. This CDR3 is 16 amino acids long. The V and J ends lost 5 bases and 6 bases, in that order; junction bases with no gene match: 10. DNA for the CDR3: TGTGCCAGCAGTATGGTACCAGGGACTAGCGGGGTCGAGCAGTACTTC. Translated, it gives CASSMVPGTSGVEQYF.

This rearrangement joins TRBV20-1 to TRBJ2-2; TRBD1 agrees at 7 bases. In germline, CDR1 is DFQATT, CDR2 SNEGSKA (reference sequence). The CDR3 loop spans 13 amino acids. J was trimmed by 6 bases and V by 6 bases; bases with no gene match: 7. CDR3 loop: CSARTGVAGELFF. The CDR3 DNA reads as TGCAGTGCCCGTACAGGGGTTGCCGGGGAGCTGTTTTTT.

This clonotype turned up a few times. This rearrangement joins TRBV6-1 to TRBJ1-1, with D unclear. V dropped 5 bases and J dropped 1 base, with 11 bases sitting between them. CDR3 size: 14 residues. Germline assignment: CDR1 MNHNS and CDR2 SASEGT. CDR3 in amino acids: CASSRQEGNTEAFF. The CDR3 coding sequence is TGTGCCAGCAGTAGGCAAGAAGGGAACACTGAAGCTTTCTTT.

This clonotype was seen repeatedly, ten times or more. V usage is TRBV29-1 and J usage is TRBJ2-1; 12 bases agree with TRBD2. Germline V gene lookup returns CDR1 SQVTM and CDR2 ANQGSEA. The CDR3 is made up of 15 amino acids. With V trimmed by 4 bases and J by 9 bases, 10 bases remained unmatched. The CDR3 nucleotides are TGCAGCGTTGTTTCGCTAGCGGGAGGGTCAGGTGAGCAGTTCTTC. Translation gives CSVVSLAGGSGEQFF.

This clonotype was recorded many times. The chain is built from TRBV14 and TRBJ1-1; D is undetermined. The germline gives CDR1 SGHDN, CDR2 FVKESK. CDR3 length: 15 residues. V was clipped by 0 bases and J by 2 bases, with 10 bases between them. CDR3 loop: CASSQDRALNTEAFF. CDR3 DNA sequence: TGTGCCAGCAGCCAAGACCGGGCCTTAAACACTGAAGCTTTCTTT.

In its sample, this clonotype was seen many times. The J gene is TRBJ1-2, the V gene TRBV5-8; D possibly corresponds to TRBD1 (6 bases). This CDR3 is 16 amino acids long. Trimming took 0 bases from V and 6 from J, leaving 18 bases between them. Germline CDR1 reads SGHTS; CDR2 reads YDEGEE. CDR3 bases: TGTGCCAGCAGCTTGGGGACAGACTTTGCCTCGAATGGCTACACCTTC. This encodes CASSLGTDFASNGYTF.

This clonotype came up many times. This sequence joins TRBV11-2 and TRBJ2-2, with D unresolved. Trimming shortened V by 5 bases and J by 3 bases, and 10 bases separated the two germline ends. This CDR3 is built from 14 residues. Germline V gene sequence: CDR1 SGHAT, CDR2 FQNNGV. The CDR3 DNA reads TGTGCCAGCAGCCTAATCTGGGACACCGGGGAGCTGTTTTTT. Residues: CASSLIWDTGELFF.

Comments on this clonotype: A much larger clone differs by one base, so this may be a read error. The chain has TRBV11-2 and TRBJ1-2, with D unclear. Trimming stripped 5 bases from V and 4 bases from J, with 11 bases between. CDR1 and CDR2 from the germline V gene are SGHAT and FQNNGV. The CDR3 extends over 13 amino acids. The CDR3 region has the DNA TGTGCCAGCAGCCCGGAGACGGGCTATGGCTACACCTTC. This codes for CASSPETGYGYTF. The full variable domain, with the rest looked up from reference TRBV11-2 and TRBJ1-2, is EAGVAQSPRYKIIEKRQSVAFWCNPISGHATLYWYQQILGQGPKLLIQFQNNGVVDDSQLPKDRFSAERLKGVDSTLKIQPAKLEDSAVYLCASSPETGYGYTFGSGTRLTVV.

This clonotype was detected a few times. This CDR3 is CSASPGQYNSPLHF. DNA for the CDR3: TGCAGTGCTAGCCCGGGACAATATAATTCACCCCTCCACTTT. This chain connects TRBV20-1 to TRBJ1-6; possible D gene TRBD1, 6 bases. CDR3 length: 14 residues. The V gene's germline CDR1 is DFQATT and CDR2 SNEGSKA (reference sequence). Between the trimmed V and J ends, which lost 3 bases and 4 bases, there was a span of 10 bases.